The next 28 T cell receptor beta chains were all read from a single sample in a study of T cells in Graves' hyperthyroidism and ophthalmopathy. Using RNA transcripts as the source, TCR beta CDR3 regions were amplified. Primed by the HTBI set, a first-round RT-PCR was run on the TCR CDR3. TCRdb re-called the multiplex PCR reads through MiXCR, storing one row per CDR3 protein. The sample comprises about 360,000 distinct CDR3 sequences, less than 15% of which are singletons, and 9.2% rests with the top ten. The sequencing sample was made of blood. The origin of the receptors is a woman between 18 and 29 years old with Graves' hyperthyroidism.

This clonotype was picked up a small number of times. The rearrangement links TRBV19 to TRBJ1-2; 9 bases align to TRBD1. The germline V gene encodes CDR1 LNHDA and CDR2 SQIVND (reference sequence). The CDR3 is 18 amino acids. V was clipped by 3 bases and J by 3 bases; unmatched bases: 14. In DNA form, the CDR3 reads TGTGCCAGTAGTATGATTTGGCACAGGGGGCGCCTGGACTATGGCTACACCTTC. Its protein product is CASSMIWHRGRLDYGYTF.

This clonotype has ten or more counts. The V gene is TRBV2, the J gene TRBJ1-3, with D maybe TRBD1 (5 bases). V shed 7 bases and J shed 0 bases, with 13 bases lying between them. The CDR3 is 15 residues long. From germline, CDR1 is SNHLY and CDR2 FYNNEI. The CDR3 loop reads CASKQQVFSGNTIYF. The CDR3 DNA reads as TGTGCCAGCAAGCAACAGGTTTTCTCTGGAAACACCATATATTTT. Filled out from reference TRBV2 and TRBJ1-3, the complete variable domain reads EPEVTQTPSHQVTQMGQEVILRCVPISNHLYFYWYRQILGQKVEFLVSFYNNEISEKSEIFDDQFSVERPDGSNFTLKIRSTKLEDSAMYFCASKQQVFSGNTIYFGEGSWLTVV.

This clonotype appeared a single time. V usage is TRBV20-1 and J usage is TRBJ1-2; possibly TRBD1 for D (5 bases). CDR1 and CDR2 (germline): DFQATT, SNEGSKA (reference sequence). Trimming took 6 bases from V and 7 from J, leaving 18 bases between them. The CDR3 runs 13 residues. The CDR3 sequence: CSAPSPGRGGYTF. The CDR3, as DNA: TGCAGTGCCCCTAGCCCAGGGCGTGGTGGCTACACCTTC.

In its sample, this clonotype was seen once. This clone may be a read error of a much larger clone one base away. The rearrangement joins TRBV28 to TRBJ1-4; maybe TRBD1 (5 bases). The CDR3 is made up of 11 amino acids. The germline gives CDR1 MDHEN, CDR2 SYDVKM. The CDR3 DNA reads TGTGTCACCTCCTCGGGACGGAAACTGTTTTTT. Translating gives CVTSSGRKLFF.

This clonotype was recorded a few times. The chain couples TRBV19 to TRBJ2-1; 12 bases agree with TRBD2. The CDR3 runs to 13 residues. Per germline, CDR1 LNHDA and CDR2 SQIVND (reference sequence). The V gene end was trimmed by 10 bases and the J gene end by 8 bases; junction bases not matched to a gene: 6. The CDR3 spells CATSTSGGYEQFF. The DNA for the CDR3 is TGTGCCACTTCGACTAGCGGGGGATATGAGCAGTTCTTC. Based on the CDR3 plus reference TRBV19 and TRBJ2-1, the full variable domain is DGGITQSPKYLFRKEGQNVTLSCEQNLNHDAMYWYRQDPGQGLRLIYYSQIVNDFQKGDIAEGYSVSREKKESFPLTVTSAQKNPTAFYLCATSTSGGYEQFFGPGTRLTVL.

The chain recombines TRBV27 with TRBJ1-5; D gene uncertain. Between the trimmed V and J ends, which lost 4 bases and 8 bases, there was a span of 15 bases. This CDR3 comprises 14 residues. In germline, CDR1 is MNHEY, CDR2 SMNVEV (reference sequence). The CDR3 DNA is TGTGCCAGCAGTTCACCGGGCACTACAGAGCCCCAGCATTTT. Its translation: CASSSPGTTEPQHF.

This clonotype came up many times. The chain's CDR3 is CAWSWGGTEAFF. The CDR3 DNA sequence: TGTGCCTGGAGTTGGGGTGGCACTGAAGCTTTCTTT. The gene calls are TRBV30 and TRBJ1-1; unclear D gene. The germline V gene has CDR1 GTSNPN and CDR2 SVGIG (reference sequence). The CDR3 has 12 residues. The ends were cut back, 2 bases at V and 4 bases at J, with 8 bases in the middle.

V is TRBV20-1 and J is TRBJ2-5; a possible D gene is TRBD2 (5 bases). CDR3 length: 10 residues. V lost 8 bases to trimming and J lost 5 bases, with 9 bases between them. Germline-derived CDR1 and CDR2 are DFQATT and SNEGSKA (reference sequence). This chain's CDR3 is CSWRRETQYF. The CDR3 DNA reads TGCAGTTGGAGGAGGGAGACCCAGTACTTC.

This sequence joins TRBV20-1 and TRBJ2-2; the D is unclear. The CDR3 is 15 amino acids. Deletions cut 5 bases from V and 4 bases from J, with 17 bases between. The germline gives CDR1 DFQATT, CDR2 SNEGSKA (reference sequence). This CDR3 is CSASDPGSVTGELFF. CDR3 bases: TGCAGTGCTTCCGACCCAGGTTCGGTCACCGGGGAGCTGTTTTTT.

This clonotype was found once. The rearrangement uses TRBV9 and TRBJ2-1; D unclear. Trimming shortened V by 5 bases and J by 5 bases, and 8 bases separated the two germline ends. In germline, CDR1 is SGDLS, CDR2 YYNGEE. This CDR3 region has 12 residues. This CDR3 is CASSDQHNEQFF. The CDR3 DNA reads TGTGCCAGCAGTGACCAACACAATGAGCAGTTCTTC.

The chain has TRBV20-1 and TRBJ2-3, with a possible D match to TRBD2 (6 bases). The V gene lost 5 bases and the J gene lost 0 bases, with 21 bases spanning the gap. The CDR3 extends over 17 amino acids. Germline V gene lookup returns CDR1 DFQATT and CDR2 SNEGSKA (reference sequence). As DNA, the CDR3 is TGCAGTGCTGGCCCTCCCATGGGGGGTTCTAGCACAGATACGCAGTATTTT. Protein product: CSAGPPMGGSSTDTQYF.

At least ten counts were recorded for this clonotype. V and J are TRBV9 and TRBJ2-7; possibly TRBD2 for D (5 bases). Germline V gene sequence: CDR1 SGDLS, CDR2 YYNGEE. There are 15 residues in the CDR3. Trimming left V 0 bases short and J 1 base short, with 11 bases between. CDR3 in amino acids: CASSVGGSPSYEQYF. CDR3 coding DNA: TGTGCCAGCAGCGTAGGTGGGAGCCCGTCCTACGAGCAGTACTTC. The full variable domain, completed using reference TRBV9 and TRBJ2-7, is DSGVTQTPKHLITATGQRVTLRCSPRSGDLSVYWYQQSLDQGLQFLIQYYNGEERAKGNILERFSAQQFPDLHSELNLSSLELGDSALYFCASSVGGSPSYEQYFGPGTRLTVT.

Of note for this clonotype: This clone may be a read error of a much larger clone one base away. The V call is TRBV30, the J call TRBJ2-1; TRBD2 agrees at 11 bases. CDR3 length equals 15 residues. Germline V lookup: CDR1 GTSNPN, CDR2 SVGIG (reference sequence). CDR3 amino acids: CAWSAGTSGVDEQLF. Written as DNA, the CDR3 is TGTGCCTGGAGCGCCGGGACTAGCGGAGTCGATGAGCAGCTCTTC. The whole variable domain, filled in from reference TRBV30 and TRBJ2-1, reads SQTIHQWPATLVQPVGSPLSLECTVEGTSNPNLYWYRQAAGRGLQLLFYSVGIGQISSEVPQNLSASRPQDRQFILSSKKLLLSDSGFYLCAWSAGTSGVDEQLFGPGTRLTVL.

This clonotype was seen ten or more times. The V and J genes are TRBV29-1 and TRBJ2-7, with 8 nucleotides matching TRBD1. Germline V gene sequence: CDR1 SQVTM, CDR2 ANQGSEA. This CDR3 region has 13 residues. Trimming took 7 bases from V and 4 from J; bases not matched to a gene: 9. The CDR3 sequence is CSAGQGKSYEQYF. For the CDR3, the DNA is TGCAGCGCCGGACAGGGTAAGAGTTACGAGCAGTACTTC.

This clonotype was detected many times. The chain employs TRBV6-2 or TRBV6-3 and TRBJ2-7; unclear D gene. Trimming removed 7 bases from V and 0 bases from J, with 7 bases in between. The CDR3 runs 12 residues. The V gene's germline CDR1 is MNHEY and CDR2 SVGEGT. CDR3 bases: TGTGCCAGCACCCACCGCTCCTACGAGCAGTACTTC. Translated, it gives CASTHRSYEQYF.

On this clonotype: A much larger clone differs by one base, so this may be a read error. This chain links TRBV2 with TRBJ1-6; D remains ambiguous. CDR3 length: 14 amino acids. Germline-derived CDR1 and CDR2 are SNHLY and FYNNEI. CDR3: CASSSDGDNSPPHF. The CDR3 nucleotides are TGTGCCAGCAGTTCTGACGGAGATAATTCACCCCCCCACTTT.

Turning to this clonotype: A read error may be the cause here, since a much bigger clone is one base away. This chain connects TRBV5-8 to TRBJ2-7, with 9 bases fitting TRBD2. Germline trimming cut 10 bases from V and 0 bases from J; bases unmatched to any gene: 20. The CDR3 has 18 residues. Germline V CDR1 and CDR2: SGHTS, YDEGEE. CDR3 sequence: CAGNPGVAGVGDSYEQYF. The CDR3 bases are TGTGCCGGAAACCCGGGAGTAGCGGGAGTTGGGGACTCCTACGAGCAGTACTTC.

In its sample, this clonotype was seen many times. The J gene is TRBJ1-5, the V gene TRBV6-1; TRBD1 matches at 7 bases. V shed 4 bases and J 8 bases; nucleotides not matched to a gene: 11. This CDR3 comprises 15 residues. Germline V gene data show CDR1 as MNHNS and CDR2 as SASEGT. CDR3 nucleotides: TGTGCCAGCAGTGGGGGCAGGGGGATCGAAAAGCCCCAGCATTTT. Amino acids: CASSGGRGIEKPQHF.

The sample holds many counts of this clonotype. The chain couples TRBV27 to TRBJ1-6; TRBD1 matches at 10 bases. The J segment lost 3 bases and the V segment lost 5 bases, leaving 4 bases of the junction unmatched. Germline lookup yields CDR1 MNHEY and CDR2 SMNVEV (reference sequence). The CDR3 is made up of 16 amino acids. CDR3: CASSGTGVNYNSPLHF. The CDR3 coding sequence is TGTGCCAGCAGTGGGACAGGGGTAAACTATAATTCACCCCTCCACTTT.

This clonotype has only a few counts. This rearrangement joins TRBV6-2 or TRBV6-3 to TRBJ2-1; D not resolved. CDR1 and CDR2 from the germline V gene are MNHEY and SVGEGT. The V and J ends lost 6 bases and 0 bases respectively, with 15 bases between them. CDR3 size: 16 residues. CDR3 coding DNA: TGTGCCAGCAGCCCACCCGGACCGAGCTCCTACAATGAGCAGTTCTTC. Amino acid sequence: CASSPPGPSSYNEQFF.

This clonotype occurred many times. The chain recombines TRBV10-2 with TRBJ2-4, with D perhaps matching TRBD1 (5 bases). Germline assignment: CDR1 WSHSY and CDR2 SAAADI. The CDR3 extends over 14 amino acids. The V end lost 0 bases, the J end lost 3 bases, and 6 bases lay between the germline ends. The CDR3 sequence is CASSESQGKNIQYF. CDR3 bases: TGCGCCAGCAGTGAGTCCCAGGGCAAAAACATTCAGTACTTC.

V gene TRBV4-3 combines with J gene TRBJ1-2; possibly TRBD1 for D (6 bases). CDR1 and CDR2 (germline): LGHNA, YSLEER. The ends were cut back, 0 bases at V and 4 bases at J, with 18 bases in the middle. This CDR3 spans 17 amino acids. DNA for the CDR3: TGCGCCAGCAGCCAAGATATTCAGTTAACAGGGAGCTATGGCTACACCTTC. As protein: CASSQDIQLTGSYGYTF.

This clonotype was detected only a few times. CDR3 DNA: TGTGCCAGCAGCCCAGACAGGGGACTTTTTTGGGAGCAGTACTTC. Protein product: CASSPDRGLFWEQYF. The chain links TRBV9 to TRBJ2-7, with 8 bases matching TRBD1. Trimming cost V 4 bases and J 7 bases; bases outside gene matches: 13. Germline assignment: CDR1 SGDLS and CDR2 YYNGEE. This CDR3 comprises 15 residues.

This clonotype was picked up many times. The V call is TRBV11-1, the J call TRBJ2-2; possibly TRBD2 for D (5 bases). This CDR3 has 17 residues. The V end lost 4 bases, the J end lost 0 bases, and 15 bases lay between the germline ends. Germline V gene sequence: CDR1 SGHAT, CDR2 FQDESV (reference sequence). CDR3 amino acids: CASSSSRTDPNTGELFF. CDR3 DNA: TGTGCCAGCAGCTCTAGCCGGACGGACCCGAACACCGGGGAGCTGTTTTTT. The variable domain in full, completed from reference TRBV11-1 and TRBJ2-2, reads EAEVAQSPRYKITEKSQAVAFWCDPISGHATLYWYRQILGQGPELLVQFQDESVVDDSQLPKDRFSAERLKGVDSTLKIQPAELGDSAMYLCASSSSRTDPNTGELFFGEGSRLTVL.

The CDR3 bases are TGCAGTGCTAGCCGGACTAGTAAAGAGACCCAGTACTTC. Protein product: CSASRTSKETQYF. The chain employs TRBV20-1 and TRBJ2-5, with TRBD2 matching over 7 bases. Losses at the gene ends were 3 bases for V and 3 bases for J; bases not matched to a gene: 4. CDR3 length: 13 amino acids. Looked up from germline, CDR1 is DFQATT and CDR2 is SNEGSKA (reference sequence).

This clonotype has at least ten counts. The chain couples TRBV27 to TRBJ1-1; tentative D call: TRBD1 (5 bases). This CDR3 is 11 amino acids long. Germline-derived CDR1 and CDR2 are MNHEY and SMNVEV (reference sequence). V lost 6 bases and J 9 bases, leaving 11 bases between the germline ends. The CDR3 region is CASSGGWKAFF. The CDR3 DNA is TGTGCCAGCAGCGGGGGGTGGAAAGCTTTCTTT.

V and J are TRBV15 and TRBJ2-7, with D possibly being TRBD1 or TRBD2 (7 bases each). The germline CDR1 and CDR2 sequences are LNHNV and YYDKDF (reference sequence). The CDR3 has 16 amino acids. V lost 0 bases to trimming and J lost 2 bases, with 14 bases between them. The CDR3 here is CATSRDKAGGAYEQYF. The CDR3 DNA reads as TGTGCCACCAGCAGAGATAAGGCAGGGGGGGCCTACGAGCAGTACTTC.

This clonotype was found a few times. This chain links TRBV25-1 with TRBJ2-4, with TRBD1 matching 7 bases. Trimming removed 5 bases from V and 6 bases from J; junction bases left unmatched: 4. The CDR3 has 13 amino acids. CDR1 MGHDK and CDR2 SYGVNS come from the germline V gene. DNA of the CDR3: TGTGCCAGCAGTAAGGCAGGGGGAAACATTCAGTACTTC. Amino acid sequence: CASSKAGGNIQYF. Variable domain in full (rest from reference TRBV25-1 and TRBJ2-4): EADIYQTPRYLVIGTGKKITLECSQTMGHDKMYWYQQDPGMELHLIHYSYGVNSTEKGDLSSESTVSRIRTEHFPLTLESARPSHTSQYLCASSKAGGNIQYFGAGTRLSVL.